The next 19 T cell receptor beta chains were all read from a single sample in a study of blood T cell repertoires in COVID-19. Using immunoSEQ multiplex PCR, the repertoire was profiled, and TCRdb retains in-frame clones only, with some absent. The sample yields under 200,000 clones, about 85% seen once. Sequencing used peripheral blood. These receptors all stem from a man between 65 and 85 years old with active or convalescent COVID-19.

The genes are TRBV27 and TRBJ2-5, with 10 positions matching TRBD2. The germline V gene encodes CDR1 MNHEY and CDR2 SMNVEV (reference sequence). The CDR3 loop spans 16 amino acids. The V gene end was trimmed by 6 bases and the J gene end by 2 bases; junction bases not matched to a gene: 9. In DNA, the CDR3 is TGTGCCAGCAGATTTAGACTAGCGGGTTTTCAAGAGACCCAGTACTTC. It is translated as CASRFRLAGFQETQYF.

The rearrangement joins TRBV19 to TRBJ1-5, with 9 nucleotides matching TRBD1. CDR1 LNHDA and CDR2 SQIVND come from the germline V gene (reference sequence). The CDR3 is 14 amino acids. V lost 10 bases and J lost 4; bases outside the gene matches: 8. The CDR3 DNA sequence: TGTGCCACCAAGACAGGGGGGAGAAATCAGCCCCAGCATTTT. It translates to CATKTGGRNQPQHF.

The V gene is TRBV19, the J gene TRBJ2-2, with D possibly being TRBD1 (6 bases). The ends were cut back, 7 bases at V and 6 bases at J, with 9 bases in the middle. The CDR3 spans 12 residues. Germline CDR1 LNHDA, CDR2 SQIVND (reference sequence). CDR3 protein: CASNKGAGELFF. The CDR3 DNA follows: TGTGCCAGTAATAAGGGGGCCGGGGAGCTGTTTTTT.

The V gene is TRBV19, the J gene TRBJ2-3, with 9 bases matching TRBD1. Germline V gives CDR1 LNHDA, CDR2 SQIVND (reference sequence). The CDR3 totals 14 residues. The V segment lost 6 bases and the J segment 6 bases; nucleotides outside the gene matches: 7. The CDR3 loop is CASSLRQGGDTQYF. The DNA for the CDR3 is TGTGCCAGTAGCTTGAGACAGGGGGGCGATACGCAGTATTTT.

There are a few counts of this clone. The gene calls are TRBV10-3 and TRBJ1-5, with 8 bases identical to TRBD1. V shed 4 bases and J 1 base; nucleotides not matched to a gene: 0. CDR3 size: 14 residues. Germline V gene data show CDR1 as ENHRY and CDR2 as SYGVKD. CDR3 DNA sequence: TGTGCCATCAGTGGACAGGGGAGCAATCAGCCCCAGCATTTT. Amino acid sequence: CAISGQGSNQPQHF.

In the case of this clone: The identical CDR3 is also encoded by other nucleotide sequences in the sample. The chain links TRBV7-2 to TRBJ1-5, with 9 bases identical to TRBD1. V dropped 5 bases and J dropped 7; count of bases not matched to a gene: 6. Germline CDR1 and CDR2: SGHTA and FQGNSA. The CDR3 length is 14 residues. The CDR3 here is CASSLDRGGQPQHF. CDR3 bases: TGTGCCAGCAGCCTTGACAGGGGGGGCCAGCCCCAGCATTTT.

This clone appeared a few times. CDR3 nucleotides: TGCGCCAGCAGTGAGTTAGCGGGGGGCTCCTACAATGAGCAGTTCTTC. Translating it yields CASSELAGGSYNEQFF. The V gene is TRBV10-1, the J gene TRBJ2-1; the match to TRBD2 covers 10 bases. CDR1 is WNHNN, CDR2 SYGVQD, per germline (reference sequence). V trimming: 1 base; J trimming: 0 bases; junction bases outside the gene matches: 0. The CDR3 length is 16 residues.

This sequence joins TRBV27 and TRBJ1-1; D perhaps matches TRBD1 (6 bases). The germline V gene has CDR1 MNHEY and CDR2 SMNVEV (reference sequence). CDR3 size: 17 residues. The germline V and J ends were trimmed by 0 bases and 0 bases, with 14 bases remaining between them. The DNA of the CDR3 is TGTGCCAGCAGTTTATCGAGGCAGGGGACCCTGAACACTGAAGCTTTCTTT. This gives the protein CASSLSRQGTLNTEAFF.

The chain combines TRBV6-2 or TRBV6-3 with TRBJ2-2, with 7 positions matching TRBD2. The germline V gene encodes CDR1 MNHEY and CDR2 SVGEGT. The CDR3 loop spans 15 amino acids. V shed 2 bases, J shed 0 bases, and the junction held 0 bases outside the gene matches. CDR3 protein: CASSYAGANTGELFF. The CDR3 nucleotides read TGTGCCAGCAGTTACGCGGGGGCGAACACCGGGGAGCTGTTTTTT.

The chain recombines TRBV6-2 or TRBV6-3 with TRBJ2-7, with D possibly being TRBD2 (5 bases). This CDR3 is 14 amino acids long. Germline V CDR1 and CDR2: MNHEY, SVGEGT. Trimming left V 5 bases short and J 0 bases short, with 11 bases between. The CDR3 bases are TGTGCCAGCAGTCAGACTCGGGGCTCCTACGAGCAGTACTTC. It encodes CASSQTRGSYEQYF.

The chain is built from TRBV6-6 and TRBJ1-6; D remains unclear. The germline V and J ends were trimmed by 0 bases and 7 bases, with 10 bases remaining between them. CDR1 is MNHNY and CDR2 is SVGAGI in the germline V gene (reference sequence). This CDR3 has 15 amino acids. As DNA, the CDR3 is TGTGCCAGCAGTTACTCGGCAGGCCGGAATTCACCCCTCCACTTT. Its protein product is CASSYSAGRNSPLHF.

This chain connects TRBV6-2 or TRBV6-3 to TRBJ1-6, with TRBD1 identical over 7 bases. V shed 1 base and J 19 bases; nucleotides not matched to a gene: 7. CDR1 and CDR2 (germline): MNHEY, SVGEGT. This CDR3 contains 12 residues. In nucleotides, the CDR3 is TGTGCCAGCAGTTACTATTCGGGACAGAAACACTTT. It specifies CASSYYSGQKHF.

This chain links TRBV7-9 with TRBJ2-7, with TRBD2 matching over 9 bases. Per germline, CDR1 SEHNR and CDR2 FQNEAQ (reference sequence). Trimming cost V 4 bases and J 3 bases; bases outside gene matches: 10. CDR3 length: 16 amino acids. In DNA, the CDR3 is TGTGCCAGCAGCTCGACAAGGAGCGGGAGGAGCTACGAGCAGTACTTC. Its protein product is CASSSTRSGRSYEQYF. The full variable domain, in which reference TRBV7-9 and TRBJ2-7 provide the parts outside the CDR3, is DTGVSQNPRHKITKRGQNVTFRCDPISEHNRLYWYRQTLGQGPEFLTYFQNEAQLEKSRLLSDRFSAERPKGSFSTLEIQRTEQGDSAMYLCASSSTRSGRSYEQYFGPGTRLTVT.

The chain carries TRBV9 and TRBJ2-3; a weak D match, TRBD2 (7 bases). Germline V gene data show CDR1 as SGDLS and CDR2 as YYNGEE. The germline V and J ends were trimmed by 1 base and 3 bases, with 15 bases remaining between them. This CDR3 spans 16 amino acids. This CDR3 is CASSVRGGKGTDTQYF. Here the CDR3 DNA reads TGTGCCAGCAGCGTAAGGGGGGGAAAAGGGACAGATACGCAGTATTTT.

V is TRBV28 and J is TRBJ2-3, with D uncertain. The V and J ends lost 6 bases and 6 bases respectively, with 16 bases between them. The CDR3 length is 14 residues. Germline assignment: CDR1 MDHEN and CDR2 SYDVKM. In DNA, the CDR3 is TGTGCCAGCAGCCCCCGACCGCCGGGTGATACGCAGTATTTT. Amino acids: CASSPRPPGDTQYF.

The DNA of the CDR3 is TGTGCCAGCAGTTTAGAGACCTCGGTAGCAGGAAACACCATATATTTT. Its translation: CASSLETSVAGNTIYF. The genes are TRBV27 and TRBJ1-3; D gene uncertain. V shed 2 bases and J shed 4 bases, with 15 bases lying between them. Germline CDR1 MNHEY, CDR2 SMNVEV (reference sequence). CDR3 length equals 16 residues.

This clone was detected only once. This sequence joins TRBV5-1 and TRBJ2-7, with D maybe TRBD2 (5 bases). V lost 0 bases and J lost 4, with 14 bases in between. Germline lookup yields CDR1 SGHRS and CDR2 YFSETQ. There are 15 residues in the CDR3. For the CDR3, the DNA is TGCGCCAGCAGCTTGGGGAACCAATGGACTTACGAGCAGTACTTC. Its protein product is CASSLGNQWTYEQYF.

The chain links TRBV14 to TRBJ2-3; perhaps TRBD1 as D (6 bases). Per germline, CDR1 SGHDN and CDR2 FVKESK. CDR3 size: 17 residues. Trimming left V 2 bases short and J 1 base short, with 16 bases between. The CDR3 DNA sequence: TGTGCCAGCAGCCAACAGCGCCGGGACATCCGCACAGATACGCAGTATTTT. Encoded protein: CASSQQRRDIRTDTQYF.

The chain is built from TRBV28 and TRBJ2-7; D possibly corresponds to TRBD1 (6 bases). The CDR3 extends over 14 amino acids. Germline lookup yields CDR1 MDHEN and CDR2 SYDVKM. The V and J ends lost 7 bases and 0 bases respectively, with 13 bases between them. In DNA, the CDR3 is TGTGCCAGCACCCCGAAGGGGGTCTCCTACGAGCAGTACTTC. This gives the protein CASTPKGVSYEQYF.